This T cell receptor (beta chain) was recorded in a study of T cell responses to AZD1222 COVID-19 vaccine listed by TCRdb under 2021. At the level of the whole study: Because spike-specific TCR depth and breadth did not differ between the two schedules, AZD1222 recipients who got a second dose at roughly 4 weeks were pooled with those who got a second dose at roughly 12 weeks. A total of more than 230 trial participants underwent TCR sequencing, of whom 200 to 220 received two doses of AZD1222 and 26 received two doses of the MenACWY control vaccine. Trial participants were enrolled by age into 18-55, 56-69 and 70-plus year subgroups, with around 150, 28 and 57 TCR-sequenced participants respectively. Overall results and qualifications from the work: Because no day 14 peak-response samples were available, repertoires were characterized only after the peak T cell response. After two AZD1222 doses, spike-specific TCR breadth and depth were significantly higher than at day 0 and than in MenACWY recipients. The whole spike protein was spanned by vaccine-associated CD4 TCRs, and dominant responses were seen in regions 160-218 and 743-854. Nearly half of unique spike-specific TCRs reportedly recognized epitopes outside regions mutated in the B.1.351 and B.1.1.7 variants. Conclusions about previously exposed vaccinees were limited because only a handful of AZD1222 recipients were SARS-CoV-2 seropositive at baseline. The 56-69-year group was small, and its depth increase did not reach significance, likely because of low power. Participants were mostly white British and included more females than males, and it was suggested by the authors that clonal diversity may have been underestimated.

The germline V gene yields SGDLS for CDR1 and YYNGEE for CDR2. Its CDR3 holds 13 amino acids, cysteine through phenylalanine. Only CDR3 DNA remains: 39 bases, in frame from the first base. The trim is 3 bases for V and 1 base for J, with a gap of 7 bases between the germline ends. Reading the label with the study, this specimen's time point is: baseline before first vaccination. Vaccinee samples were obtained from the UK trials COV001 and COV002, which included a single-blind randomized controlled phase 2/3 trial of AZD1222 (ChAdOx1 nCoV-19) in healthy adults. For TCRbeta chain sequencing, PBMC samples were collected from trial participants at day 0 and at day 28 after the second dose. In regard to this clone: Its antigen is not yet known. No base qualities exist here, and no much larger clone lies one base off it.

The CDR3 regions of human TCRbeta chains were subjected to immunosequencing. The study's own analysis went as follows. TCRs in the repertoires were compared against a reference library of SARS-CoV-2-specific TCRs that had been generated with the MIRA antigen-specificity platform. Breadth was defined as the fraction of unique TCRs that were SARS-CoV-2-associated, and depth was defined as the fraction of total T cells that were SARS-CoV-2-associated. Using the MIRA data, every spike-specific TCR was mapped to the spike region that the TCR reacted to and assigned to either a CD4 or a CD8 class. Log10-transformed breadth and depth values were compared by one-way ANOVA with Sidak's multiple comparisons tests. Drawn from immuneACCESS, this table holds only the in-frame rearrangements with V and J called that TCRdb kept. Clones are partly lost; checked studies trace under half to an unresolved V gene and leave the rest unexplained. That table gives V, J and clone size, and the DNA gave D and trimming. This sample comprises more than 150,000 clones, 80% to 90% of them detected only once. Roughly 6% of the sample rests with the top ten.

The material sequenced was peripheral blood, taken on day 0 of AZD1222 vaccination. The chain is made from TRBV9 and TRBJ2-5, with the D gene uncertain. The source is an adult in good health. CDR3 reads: CASSDGAQETQYF. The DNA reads TGTGCCAGCAGCGACGGAGCCCAAGAGACCCAGTACTTC.